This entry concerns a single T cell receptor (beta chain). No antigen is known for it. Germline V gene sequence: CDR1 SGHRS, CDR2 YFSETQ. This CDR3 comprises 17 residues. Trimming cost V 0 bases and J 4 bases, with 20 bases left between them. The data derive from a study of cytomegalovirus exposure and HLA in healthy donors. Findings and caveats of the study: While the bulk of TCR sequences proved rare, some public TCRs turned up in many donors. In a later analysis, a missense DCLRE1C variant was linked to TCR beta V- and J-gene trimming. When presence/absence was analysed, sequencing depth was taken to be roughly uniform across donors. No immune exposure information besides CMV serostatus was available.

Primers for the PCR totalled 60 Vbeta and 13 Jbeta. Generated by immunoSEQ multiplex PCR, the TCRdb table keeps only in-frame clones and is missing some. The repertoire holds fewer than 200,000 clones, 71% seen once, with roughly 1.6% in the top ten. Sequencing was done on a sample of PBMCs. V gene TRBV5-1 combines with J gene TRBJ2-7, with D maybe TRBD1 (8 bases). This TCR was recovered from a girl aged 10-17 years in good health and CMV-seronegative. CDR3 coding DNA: TGCGCCAGCAGCTTGGTCCAAAGCGGGACAGGCACATACGAGCAGTACTTC. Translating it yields CASSLVQSGTGTYEQYF.